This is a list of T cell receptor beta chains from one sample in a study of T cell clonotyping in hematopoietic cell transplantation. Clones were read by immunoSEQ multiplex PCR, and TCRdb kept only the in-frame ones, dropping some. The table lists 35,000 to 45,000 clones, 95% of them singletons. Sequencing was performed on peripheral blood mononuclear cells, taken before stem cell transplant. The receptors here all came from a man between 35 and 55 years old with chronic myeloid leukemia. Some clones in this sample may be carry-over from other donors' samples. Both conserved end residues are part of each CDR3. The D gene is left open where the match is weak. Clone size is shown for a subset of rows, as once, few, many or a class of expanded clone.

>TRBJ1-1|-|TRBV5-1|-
TGCGCCAGCAGCTTGGGACAGGTCACTGAAGCTTTCTTT
CASSLGQVTEAFF
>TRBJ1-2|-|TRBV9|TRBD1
TGTGCCAGCGGCGGCGACAGGGGGATCCTATATGGCTACACCTTC
CASGGDRGILYGYTF
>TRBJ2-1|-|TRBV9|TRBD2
TGTGCCAGCAGCGTAGGCGGGGTAGCGGGCTACAATGAGCAGTTCTTC
CASSVGGVAGYNEQFF
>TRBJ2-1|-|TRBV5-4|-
TGTGCCAGCAGCTTGGAGGCGGGGATCTACAATGAGCAGTTCTTC
CASSLEAGIYNEQFF
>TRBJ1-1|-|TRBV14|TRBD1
TGTGCCAGCAGCCAATGGACGGGACAGGGTGTAGCTTTCTTT
CASSQWTGQGVAFF
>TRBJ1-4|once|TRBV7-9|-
TGTGCCAGCAGCTCCACCGGGACCCCGAATTTCGAAAAACTGTTTTTT
CASSSTGTPNFEKLFF
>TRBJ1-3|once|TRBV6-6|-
TGTGCCAGCAGGACTGAGGGTTGGAGCTCTGGAAACACCATATATTTT
CASRTEGWSSGNTIYF
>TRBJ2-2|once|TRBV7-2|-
TGTGCCAGCAGCCCGGGGGTAGAGGGAAGGGCCGGGGAGCTGTTTTTT
CASSPGVEGRAGELFF
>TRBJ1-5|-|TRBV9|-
TGTGCCAGCAGCGTAGAAGGCAGCAATCAGCCCCAGCATTTT
CASSVEGSNQPQHF
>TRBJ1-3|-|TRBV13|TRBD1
TGTGCCAGCAGCTCCCGGGACAGGGCCTCCCGGGGAGGAAACACCATATATTTT
CASSSRDRASRGGNTIYF